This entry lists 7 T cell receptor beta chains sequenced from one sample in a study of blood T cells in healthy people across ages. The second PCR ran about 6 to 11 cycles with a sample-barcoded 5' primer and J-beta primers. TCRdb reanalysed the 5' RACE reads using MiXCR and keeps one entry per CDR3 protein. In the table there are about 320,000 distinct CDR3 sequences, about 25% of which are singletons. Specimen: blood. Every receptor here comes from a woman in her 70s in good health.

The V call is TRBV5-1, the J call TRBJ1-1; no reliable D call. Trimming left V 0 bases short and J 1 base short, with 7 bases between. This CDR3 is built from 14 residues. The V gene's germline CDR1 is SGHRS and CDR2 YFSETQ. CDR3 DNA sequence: TGCGCCAGCAGCTTGGGTACCCAGAACACTGAAGCTTTCTTT. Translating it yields CASSLGTQNTEAFF.

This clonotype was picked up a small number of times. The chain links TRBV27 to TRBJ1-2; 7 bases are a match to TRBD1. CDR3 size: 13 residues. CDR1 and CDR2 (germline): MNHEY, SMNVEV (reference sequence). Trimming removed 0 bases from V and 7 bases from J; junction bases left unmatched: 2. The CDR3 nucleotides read TGTGCCAGCAGTTTATCGGGACAGTTTGGCTACACCTTC. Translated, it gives CASSLSGQFGYTF.

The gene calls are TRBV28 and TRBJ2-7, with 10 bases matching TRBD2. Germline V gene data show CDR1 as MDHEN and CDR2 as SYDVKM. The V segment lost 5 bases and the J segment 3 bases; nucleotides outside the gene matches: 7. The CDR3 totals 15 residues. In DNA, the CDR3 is TGTGCCAGCAGTGAATCCAGCGGGGGGGACTACGAGCAGTACTTC. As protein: CASSESSGGDYEQYF. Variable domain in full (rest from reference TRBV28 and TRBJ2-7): DVKVTQSSRYLVKRTGEKVFLECVQDMDHENMFWYRQDPGLGLRLIYFSYDVKMKEKGDIPEGYSVSREKKERFSLILESASTNQTSMYLCASSESSGGDYEQYFGPGTRLTVT.

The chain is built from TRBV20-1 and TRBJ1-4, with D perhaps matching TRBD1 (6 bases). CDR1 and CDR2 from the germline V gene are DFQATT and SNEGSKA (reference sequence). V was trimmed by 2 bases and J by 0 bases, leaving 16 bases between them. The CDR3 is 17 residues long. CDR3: CSARSARGGATNEKLFF. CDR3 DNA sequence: TGCAGTGCTAGATCGGCCAGGGGAGGGGCAACTAATGAAAAACTGTTTTTT.

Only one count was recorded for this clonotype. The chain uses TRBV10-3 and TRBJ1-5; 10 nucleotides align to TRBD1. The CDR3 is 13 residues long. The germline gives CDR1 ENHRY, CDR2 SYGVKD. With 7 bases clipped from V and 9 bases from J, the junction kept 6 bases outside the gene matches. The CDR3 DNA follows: TGTGCCATCAACGAGGGACAGGGGTCGCCCCAGCATTTT. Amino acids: CAINEGQGSPQHF.

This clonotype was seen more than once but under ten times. CDR3 nucleotide sequence: TGTGCCAGCAGCCTACGGGAGCAGCCTAATGAAAAACTGTTTTTT. The encoded protein is CASSLREQPNEKLFF. This chain joins TRBV7-8 and TRBJ1-4; no clear D gene. V lost 5 bases and J lost 3, with 13 bases in between. Germline CDR1 reads SGHVS; CDR2 reads FQNEAQ. This CDR3 has 15 residues.

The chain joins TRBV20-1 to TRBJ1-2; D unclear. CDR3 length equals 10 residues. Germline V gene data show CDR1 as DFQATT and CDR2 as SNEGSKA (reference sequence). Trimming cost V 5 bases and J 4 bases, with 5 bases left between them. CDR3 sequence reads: CSAGSYGYTF. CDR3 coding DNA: TGCAGTGCTGGCAGCTATGGCTACACCTTC.